The 18 T cell receptor beta chains reported below all come from one sample, sequenced in a study of immune evolution from preneoplasia to lung adenocarcinoma. Here immunoSEQ multiplex PCR was the method, and the copy in TCRdb shows in-frame clones only, minus some. This table holds approximately 26,000 clones, approximately 69% found once. Material for sequencing was FFPE invasive lung adenocarcinoma tissue. Every receptor here comes from a person aged 55 to 69 with invasive lung adenocarcinoma. Some clones in this sample may be carry-over from other donors' samples.

The chain combines TRBV30 with TRBJ2-7; D is unclear. Trimming took 2 bases from V and 5 from J, leaving 13 bases between them. This CDR3 comprises 13 residues. Looked up from germline, CDR1 is GTSNPN and CDR2 is SVGIG (reference sequence). As DNA, the CDR3 is TGTGCCTGGAGTTACGGGCCGGGTCACGAGCAGTACTTC. It is translated as CAWSYGPGHEQYF.

CDR3 DNA: TGTGCCAGCTCACCACTCGGCACTCCGGAAGTTGAAGCTTTCTTT. Translation: CASSPLGTPEVEAFF. The chain couples TRBV18 to TRBJ1-1; no definite D call. CDR1 is KGHSH and CDR2 is LQKENI in the germline V gene. Between the trimmed V and J ends, which lost 1 base and 7 bases, there was a span of 16 bases. CDR3 size: 15 residues. The variable domain in full, with the rest retrieved from reference TRBV18 and TRBJ1-1, is NAGVMQNPRHLVRRRGQEARLRCSPMKGHSHVYWYRQLPEEGLKFMVYLQKENIIDESGMPKERFSAEFPKEGPSILRIQQVVRGDSAAYFCASSPLGTPEVEAFFGQGTRLTVV.

The gene calls are TRBV4-1 and TRBJ2-7; D might be TRBD1 (6 bases). V gave up 1 base and J gave up 3 bases, with 10 bases separating them. Germline CDR1 reads MGHRA; CDR2 reads YSYEKL. This CDR3 comprises 14 residues. CDR3: CASSQAQTGYEQYF. The CDR3 nucleotides are TGCGCCAGCAGCCAAGCCCAGACAGGCTACGAGCAGTACTTC.

V gene TRBV7-9 combines with J gene TRBJ2-2; no clear D. Germline V CDR1 and CDR2: SEHNR, FQNEAQ (reference sequence). V was shortened by 6 bases and J by 4 bases, with 12 bases between the two germline ends. The length of the CDR3 is 14 residues. The DNA for the CDR3 is TGTGCCAGCAGAGGTAGGCTAGGCACCGGGGAGCTGTTTTTT. Its translation: CASRGRLGTGELFF.

The rearrangement links TRBV18 to TRBJ1-1, with a weak D call TRBD1 (5 bases). The CDR3 length is 14 residues. With 3 bases removed from V and 1 base from J, the gap between germline ends came to 9 bases. From germline, CDR1 is KGHSH and CDR2 LQKENI. In DNA, the CDR3 is TGTGCCAGCTCACCGGCAGGGAGGAACACTGAAGCTTTCTTT. Translated, it gives CASSPAGRNTEAFF. The whole variable domain, filled in from reference TRBV18 and TRBJ1-1, reads NAGVMQNPRHLVRRRGQEARLRCSPMKGHSHVYWYRQLPEEGLKFMVYLQKENIIDESGMPKERFSAEFPKEGPSILRIQQVVRGDSAAYFCASSPAGRNTEAFFGQGTRLTVV.

The chain is built from TRBV11-3 and TRBJ1-1; no clear D. V was pared by 7 bases and J by 4 bases, with 10 bases between. Germline CDR1 SGHNT, CDR2 YENEEA. The CDR3 extends over 12 amino acids. The CDR3 region is CASNSYGTEAFF. The CDR3 region has the DNA TGTGCCAGCAACTCATATGGCACTGAAGCTTTCTTT.

The chain links TRBV20-1 to TRBJ2-7; no clear D gene. Germline CDR1 reads DFQATT; CDR2 reads SNEGSKA (reference sequence). The CDR3 runs 10 residues. V was pared by 3 bases and J by 6 bases, with 6 bases between. The CDR3 sequence is CSARKFEQYF. CDR3 in DNA: TGCAGTGCTAGGAAATTCGAGCAGTACTTC.

In this sample, this clone turned up a few times. The same CDR3 is also encoded by other DNA sequences in this sample. The genes are TRBV11-3 and TRBJ2-1; D may be TRBD1 or TRBD2 (6 bases each). V gave up 3 bases and J gave up 0 bases, with 12 bases separating them. Germline values: CDR1 SGHNT, CDR2 YENEEA. The CDR3 consists of 16 residues. This chain's CDR3 is CASSLGGGNSYNEQFF. CDR3 coding DNA: TGTGCCAGCAGCTTGGGGGGCGGGAACTCCTACAATGAGCAGTTCTTC. Full variable domain (outside the CDR3, taken from reference TRBV11-3 and TRBJ2-1): EAGVVQSPRYKIIEKKQPVAFWCNPISGHNTLYWYLQNLGQGPELLIRYENEEAVDDSQLPKDRFSAERLKGVDSTLKIQPAELGDSAVYLCASSLGGGNSYNEQFFGPGTRLTVL.

This clone was recorded only once. The chain couples TRBV5-4 to TRBJ1-4; D is ambiguous. The CDR3 spans 15 residues. From germline, CDR1 is SGHNT and CDR2 YYREEE (reference sequence). Trimming removed 5 bases at V and 0 bases at J, with 11 bases between. The CDR3 nucleotides read TGTGCCAGCAGTACTGGTGGTGCAACTAATGAAAAACTGTTTTTT. Residues: CASSTGGATNEKLFF.

The chain recombines TRBV29-1 with TRBJ2-5; unclear D gene. The ends were cut back, 6 bases at V and 5 bases at J, with 16 bases in the middle. The CDR3 contains 13 residues. Germline V gene lookup returns CDR1 SQVTM and CDR2 ANQGSEA. Written as DNA, the CDR3 is TGCAGCGTCGTCGGCCGTGGGCTGGAGACCCAGTACTTC. It specifies CSVVGRGLETQYF.

This clone was counted a few times. The chain links TRBV5-1 to TRBJ1-1; D ambiguous. Germline assignment: CDR1 SGHRS and CDR2 YFSETQ. CDR3 length equals 13 residues. V lost 1 base, J lost 3 bases, and 7 bases lay in between. CDR3 DNA: TGCGCCAGCAGCTTGTCGTCCGACACTGAAGCTTTCTTT. It translates to CASSLSSDTEAFF.

On this clone itself: Other DNA sequences in the sample encode the same CDR3. The V and J genes are TRBV11-3 and TRBJ2-3, with TRBD2 identical over 11 bases. With V trimmed by 3 bases and J by 3 bases, 11 bases remained unmatched. CDR3 length equals 18 residues. Per the germline V gene, CDR1 is SGHNT and CDR2 is YENEEA. As DNA, the CDR3 is TGTGCCAGCAGCTTCGATGCCGATAGCGGGAGGGCTACAGATACGCAGTATTTT. Its translation is CASSFDADSGRATDTQYF.

V usage is TRBV9 and J usage is TRBJ2-1, with 7 bases fitting TRBD2. Germline CDR1 SGDLS, CDR2 YYNGEE. CDR3 length equals 16 residues. The ends lost 4 bases at V and 4 bases at J; junction bases unmatched: 11. The CDR3 spells CASSPRGDYGYNEQFF. The CDR3 DNA reads TGTGCCAGCAGCCCCCGTGGGGACTACGGGTACAATGAGCAGTTCTTC.

CDR3 protein: CASSGQGQETQYF. The DNA for the CDR3 is TGTGCCAGCAGTGGACAGGGTCAAGAGACCCAGTACTTC. The V call is TRBV5-4, the J call TRBJ2-5, with 8 bases lining up with TRBD1. The V and J ends lost 5 bases and 2 bases, in that order; junction bases with no gene match: 2. Germline values: CDR1 SGHNT, CDR2 YYREEE (reference sequence). The CDR3 has 13 residues.

J is TRBJ2-2 and V is TRBV19, with no clear D. CDR3 size: 12 residues. The germline V gene encodes CDR1 LNHDA and CDR2 SQIVND (reference sequence). V gave up 8 bases and J gave up 1 base, with 5 bases separating them. The CDR3 here is CASLGNTGELFF. In DNA, the CDR3 is TGTGCCAGTCTAGGGAACACCGGGGAGCTGTTTTTT.

The chain employs TRBV25-1 and TRBJ1-1; TRBD1 might be the D (5 bases). Germline V CDR1 and CDR2: MGHDK, SYGVNS. The CDR3 is 12 residues long. The V and J ends lost 10 bases and 1 base respectively, with 10 bases between them. CDR3 loop: CATADTNTEAFF. CDR3 nucleotides: TGTGCCACCGCGGACACGAACACTGAAGCTTTCTTT.

For the CDR3, the DNA is TGTGCCAGTAGTGTCGGGACAGGTGATACCGGGGAGCTGTTTTTT. Its protein is CASSVGTGDTGELFF. The V and J genes are TRBV19 and TRBJ2-2; 8 bases line up with TRBD1. V lost 5 bases, J lost 5 bases, and 7 bases stayed unmatched. CDR3 length: 15 amino acids. The germline CDR1 and CDR2 sequences are LNHDA and SQIVND (reference sequence). The variable domain in full, with the rest retrieved from reference TRBV19 and TRBJ2-2, is DGGITQSPKYLFRKEGQNVTLSCEQNLNHDAMYWYRQDPGQGLRLIYYSQIVNDFQKGDIAEGYSVSREKKESFPLTVTSAQKNPTAFYLCASSVGTGDTGELFFGEGSRLTVL.

Concerning this clone itself: A much larger clone differs by one base, so this may be a read error. Other DNA sequences in this specimen translate into the identical CDR3. This chain connects TRBV19 to TRBJ2-7, with TRBD1 as a possible D gene (6 bases). Trimming pared 5 bases from V and 3 bases from J, leaving 8 bases between. Germline V gene lookup returns CDR1 LNHDA and CDR2 SQIVND (reference sequence). The CDR3 contains 12 residues. In DNA, the CDR3 is TGTGCCAGTAGTTCGGGACACTACGAGCAGTACTTC. Its protein is CASSSGHYEQYF. The full variable domain, completed using reference TRBV19 and TRBJ2-7, is DGGITQSPKYLFRKEGQNVTLSCEQNLNHDAMYWYRQDPGQGLRLIYYSQIVNDFQKGDIAEGYSVSREKKESFPLTVTSAQKNPTAFYLCASSSGHYEQYFGPGTRLTVT.